The sequence of this TCR delta chain was determined in a study of Vδ1+ human thymocytes. In this sample, this clone turned up a few times. As yet, its antigen is unknown. General study results and limits: Highly polyclonal TRG and TRD repertoires with Gaussian CDR3 length distributions appeared in thymus. Bulk data may be misread because of unexpected Vdelta2 sequences. Unlike peripheral blood Vdelta1+ controls, thymic delta-chain sequences included 20% to 25% Vdelta2 and few Vdelta3.

Extracted RNA was reverse transcribed into cDNA. CDR3 amplicons came from multiplex PCR with pooled V-gene forward and constant-region reverse primers. TCRdb re-called clones from the multiplex PCR reads using CATT. The data contain more than 45,000 delta-chain clones, about 15% of them seen just once; the ten biggest clones take up about 0.35%. The sorted cells were CD3+ Vdelta1+ Vdelta2- thymocytes from alphabeta-depleted thymus. Between about 98% and 99.6% of sorted thymocytes were Vdelta1+. Germline trimming cut 1 base from V and 0 bases from J; bases unmatched to any gene: 18. Germline V CDR1 and CDR2: TSWWSYY, QGS. The CDR3 extends over 21 amino acids.

The rearrangement links TRDV1 to TRDJ1, with 9 positions matching TRDD3. The clonotype originates from a girl in the first two years of life who had congenital heart surgery. The sample consisted of Vdelta1+ gamma-delta thymocytes from the thymus. Subset indicated: FACS-sorted CD3+ TCRalphabeta- TCRVdelta1+ TCRVdelta2- thymocytes. CDR3 sequence reads: CALGERGPKTVLGEYTDKLIF. The CDR3 DNA is TGTGCTCTTGGGGAACGAGGGCCCAAAACTGTACTGGGGGAATACACCGATAAACTCATCTTT.